This is a list of T cell receptor beta chains from one sample in a study of T cells in localized non-small cell lung cancer. TCRdb's table, derived via immunoSEQ multiplex PCR, lists solely in-frame clones and lacks some. The sample contains about 39,000 clones, about four fifths of which appear only once. The material was PBMCs, obtained before any cancer treatment. These receptors were taken from a woman aged 40 to 75 with stage II squamous cell lung carcinoma. Each CDR3 is given with its conserved first and last residue. The order of the fields is J gene, V gene, D gene, clone size, CDR3 DNA, CDR3 protein. D genes are given only for firm matches. Only part of the rows carry a size: once, few, many, or a class if the clone is expanded.

>TRBJ1-5|TRBV10-1|NA|NA
TGCGCCAGCAGTGAGGCTTGGGGTCAGCCCCAGCATTTT
CASSEAWGQPQHF
>TRBJ2-2|TRBV6-1|TRBD1|NA
TGTGCCAGCAGACCCGGACAGGGGGCCACCGGGGAGCTGTTTTTT
CASRPGQGATGELFF
>TRBJ1-1|TRBV16|NA|once
TGTGCCAGCAGCCAATCGCGGGCGGGGCCGCTGAACACTGAAGCTTTCTTT
CASSQSRAGPLNTEAFF
>TRBJ2-1|TRBV19|NA|NA
TGTGCCAGTACCGGTACGGCAGGTAATGAGCAGTTCTTC
CASTGTAGNEQFF
>TRBJ1-2|TRBV2|NA|NA
TGTGCCAGCAGTGACGGAAGTTACTATGGCTACACCTTC
CASSDGSYYGYTF
>TRBJ1-1|TRBV27|TRBD1|NA
TGTGCCAGCAGTCCCTGGACCGCAGGACAGGGTCAGTGGAACACTGAAGCTTTCTTT
CASSPWTAGQGQWNTEAFF
>TRBJ2-5|TRBV5-5|NA|NA
TGTGCCAGCAGCTTGTCCCCTACCTTCCAAGAGACCCAGTACTTC
CASSLSPTFQETQYF
>TRBJ2-3|TRBV5-1|TRBD2|NA
TGCGCCAGCAGCTTGGTGGCGGGAGAAGGAGATACGCAGTATTTT
CASSLVAGEGDTQYF
>TRBJ2-2|TRBV7-3|TRBD1|once
TGTGCCAGCAGCTTAACAAGTGGGACAGCGAACACCGGGGAGCTGTTTTTT
CASSLTSGTANTGELFF
>TRBJ2-3|TRBV6-5|NA|NA
TGTGCCAGCAGTTACTCGGGGGGCGTCTCAGATACGCAGTATTTT
CASSYSGGVSDTQYF
>TRBJ2-2|TRBV7-8|TRBD2|NA
TGTGCCAGCAGCTTACGAGGTAGCGGGAGCGGGGAGCTGTTTTTT
CASSLRGSGSGELFF
>TRBJ1-1|TRBV29-1|NA|NA
TGCAGCCACGGCAGGAACACTGAAGCTTTCTTT
CSHGRNTEAFF
>TRBJ2-7|TRBV5-1|NA|NA
TGCGCCAGCAGCTTCGTAAGCTCCTACGAGCAGTACTTC
CASSFVSSYEQYF
>TRBJ2-1|TRBV18|NA|NA
TGTGCCAGCTCACCACGGCAGCAGGGGCATGAGCAGTTCTTC
CASSPRQQGHEQFF
>TRBJ2-1|TRBV28|NA|NA
TGTGCCAGCAGTCCCCAGCCGGGGAACGTTTACAATGAGCAGTTCTTC
CASSPQPGNVYNEQFF
>TRBJ2-5|TRBV5-6|NA|NA
TGTGCCAGCAGCTTGGCCCGGCAGGGCCAAGAGACCCAGTACTTC
CASSLARQGQETQYF
>TRBJ2-3|TRBV29-1|NA|NA
TGCAGCGTCCTCCCCAGGACAGATACGCAGTATTTT
CSVLPRTDTQYF
>TRBJ2-1|TRBV6-1|NA|NA
TGTGCCAGCAGAAGCTCCTACAATGAGCAGTTCTTC
CASRSSYNEQFF
>TRBJ2-5|TRBV6-6|NA|NA
TGTGCCAGCAGTACGGGGGTAGGGACCCAGTACTTC
CASSTGVGTQYF
>TRBJ1-1|TRBV19|TRBD1|few
TGTGCCAGCAGCACCGGGGACAGTTGGAACACTGAAGCTTTCTTT
CASSTGDSWNTEAFF
>TRBJ1-1|TRBV7-9|NA|NA
TGTGCCAGCCTTAGTTTCGGACAGTCGAACACTGAAGCTTTCTTT
CASLSFGQSNTEAFF
>TRBJ2-5|TRBV28|TRBD2|NA
TGTGCCAGCAGTTTACTCGCTGGGACTAGCGGGTCGGAGACCCAGTACTTC
CASSLLAGTSGSETQYF
>TRBJ1-2|TRBV5-8|NA|NA
TGTGCCAGCAGCTTCCTGGGGGCCGGCAACTATGGCTACACCTTC
CASSFLGAGNYGYTF
>TRBJ2-3|TRBV29-1|TRBD1|NA
TGCAGCGTTGATACTAAGACAGGGTTTTTGGATACGCAGTATTTT
CSVDTKTGFLDTQYF
>TRBJ2-2|TRBV11-2|NA|NA
TGTGCCAGCAGCTCGTGGGCGTACACCGGGGAGCTGTTTTTT
CASSSWAYTGELFF
>TRBJ1-5|TRBV21-1|NA|NA
TGTGCCAGCAGCAAAGAATACTACAGCCGTTATAGCAATCAGCCCCAGCATTTT
CASSKEYYSRYSNQPQHF
>TRBJ2-2|TRBV18|TRBD2|once
TGTGCCAGCTCACCACGTATCAGCGGGGTAGGGAACACCGGGGAGCTGTTTTTT
CASSPRISGVGNTGELFF
>TRBJ2-7|TRBV19|NA|NA
TGTGCCAGTAGTACAAACCTGGGTTGGGAGCAGTACTTC
CASSTNLGWEQYF
>TRBJ1-3|TRBV5-1|NA|NA
TGCGCCAGCACCTCCGGGGGCGCTGGAAACACCATATATTTT
CASTSGGAGNTIYF
>TRBJ2-1|TRBV2|NA|NA
TGTGCCAGCAGTGGGGACAACTACAATGAGCAGTTCTTC
CASSGDNYNEQFF
>TRBJ2-1|TRBV2|TRBD1|NA
TGTGCCAGCAGTGAAGGGCGGGACAGGTTTAACAATGAGCAGTTCTTC
CASSEGRDRFNNEQFF
>TRBJ1-3|TRBV28|NA|once
TGTGCCAGCACTACGGGGGGCTCTGGAAACACCATATATTTT
CASTTGGSGNTIYF
>TRBJ1-2|TRBV28|NA|NA
TGTGCCAGTGGTTCTGCAGGGAGTGGAGGCTACACCTTC
CASGSAGSGGYTF
>TRBJ1-2|TRBV4-2|NA|NA
TGTGCCAGCAGCCAAGATAAGTCGCACCTCCTGGACTATGGCTACACCTTC
CASSQDKSHLLDYGYTF
>TRBJ2-2|TRBV29-1|NA|NA
TGCAGCGTTAACCAGGGCCGTACCGGGGAGCTGTTTTTT
CSVNQGRTGELFF
>TRBJ2-1|TRBV6-6|NA|NA
TGTGCAACAGAGGGAACCAGCTCCTACAATGAGCAGTTCTTC
CATEGTSSYNEQFF
>TRBJ2-2|TRBV19|NA|NA
TGTGCCAGTAGTTTCCTTAACCCGGGACGGAGGTCCCATCAGGCCTACACCGGGGAGCTGTTTTTT
CASSFLNPGRRSHQAYTGELFF
>TRBJ2-5|TRBV4-2|TRBD2|NA
TGTGCCAGCAGCCAAGATAGTCAGCTAGCGGGACCGAACCAAGAGACCCAGTACTTC
CASSQDSQLAGPNQETQYF
>TRBJ2-7|TRBV4-2|NA|NA
TGTGCCAGTTCCGACCCAGGGACCTACGAGCAGTACTTC
CASSDPGTYEQYF
>TRBJ2-1|TRBV28|NA|NA
TGTGCCAGCAGTTACGGAGGGAACTCCTACAATGAGCAGTTCTTC
CASSYGGNSYNEQFF
>TRBJ2-2|TRBV19|NA|NA
TGTGCCAGTAGTCTCCCTAGGGGGGAAATTGTTACCGGGGAGCTGTTTTTT
CASSLPRGEIVTGELFF
>TRBJ2-3|TRBV2|NA|NA
TGTGCCAGCAGTGGACTAGTAGCAGATACGCAGTATTTT
CASSGLVADTQYF
>TRBJ2-3|TRBV7-9|TRBD2|few
TGTGCCAGCAGCTTGGGCGGGGGACTCACAGATACGCAGTATTTT
CASSLGGGLTDTQYF
>TRBJ1-6|TRBV11-2|TRBD1|NA
TGTGCCAGCAGCTTATCCGGCTCGGGACAGCCGAATTCACCCCTCCACTTT
CASSLSGSGQPNSPLHF
>TRBJ2-2|TRBV5-1|NA|few
TGCGCCAGCAGCATGGCACAGAAGAACACCGGGGAGCTGTTTTTT
CASSMAQKNTGELFF
>TRBJ1-3|TRBV13|NA|NA
TGTGCCAGCAGCTTCTTTGGAAACACCATATATTTT
CASSFFGNTIYF
>TRBJ1-1|TRBV7-6|TRBD1|NA
TGTGCCAGCAGCTTAGAGACAGGGCAAGCTTTCTTT
CASSLETGQAFF
>TRBJ1-1|TRBV4-3|NA|few
TGCGCCAGCAGCCAAGACGGGCCAGGGATGGGGAACACTGAAGCTTTCTTT
CASSQDGPGMGNTEAFF
>TRBJ2-5|TRBV5-1|NA|few
TGCGCCAGCAGTGGGACGCCTCAAGAGACCCAGTACTTC
CASSGTPQETQYF
>TRBJ2-7|TRBV11-1|NA|NA
TGTGCCAGCAGCTTAGGGCAGGGAAACTCCTACGAGCAGTACTTC
CASSLGQGNSYEQYF
>TRBJ1-1|TRBV19|NA|once
TGTGCCAGTAGTTTTCGACACCCCGGGGACACTGAAGCTTTCTTT
CASSFRHPGDTEAFF
>TRBJ2-5|TRBV10-2|TRBD2|NA
TGCGCCAGCAGTACCAGACTAGCCAGCGGAGAGACCCAGTACTTC
CASSTRLASGETQYF
>TRBJ2-4|TRBV7-2|NA|once
TGTGCCAGCAGCTTAGCGCTCGGGGGTGAGGGAGACATTCAGTACTTC
CASSLALGGEGDIQYF
>TRBJ1-4|TRBV2|NA|NA
TGTGCCAGCAGTCCACAAGGACTGACGAATGAAAAACTGTTTTTT
CASSPQGLTNEKLFF